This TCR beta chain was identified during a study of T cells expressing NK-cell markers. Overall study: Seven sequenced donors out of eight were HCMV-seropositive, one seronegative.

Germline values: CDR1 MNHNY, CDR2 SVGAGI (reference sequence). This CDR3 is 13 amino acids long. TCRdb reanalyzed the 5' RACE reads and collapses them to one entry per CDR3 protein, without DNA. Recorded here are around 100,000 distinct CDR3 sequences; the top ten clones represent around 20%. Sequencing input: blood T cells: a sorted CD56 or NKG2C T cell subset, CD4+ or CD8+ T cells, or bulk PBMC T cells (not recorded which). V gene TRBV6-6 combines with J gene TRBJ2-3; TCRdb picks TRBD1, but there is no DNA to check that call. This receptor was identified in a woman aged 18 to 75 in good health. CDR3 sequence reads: CASNRLGADTQYF.